This T cell receptor (beta chain) emerged from a study of T cells after yellow fever vaccination. The CDR3 runs to 13 residues. V was trimmed by 7 bases and J by 2 bases, leaving 11 bases between them. The germline CDR1 and CDR2 sequences are MDHEN and SYDVKM. This clonotype was counted ten times or more. In TCRdb, the 5' RACE reads were re-called with MiXCR into one record per CDR3 protein. The table includes more than 120,000 distinct CDR3 sequences, less than 9.5% detected once. Here the sequenced sample was CD4+ T cells sorted from PBMCs, taken 5 days after the yellow fever booster vaccination. The V call is TRBV28, the J call TRBJ2-5; no clear D. The origin of this receptor is a young man who received the YFV17D yellow fever vaccine. For the CDR3, the DNA is TGTGCCAGCACGAAAGGGATACAAGAGACCCAGTACTTC. As protein: CASTKGIQETQYF.